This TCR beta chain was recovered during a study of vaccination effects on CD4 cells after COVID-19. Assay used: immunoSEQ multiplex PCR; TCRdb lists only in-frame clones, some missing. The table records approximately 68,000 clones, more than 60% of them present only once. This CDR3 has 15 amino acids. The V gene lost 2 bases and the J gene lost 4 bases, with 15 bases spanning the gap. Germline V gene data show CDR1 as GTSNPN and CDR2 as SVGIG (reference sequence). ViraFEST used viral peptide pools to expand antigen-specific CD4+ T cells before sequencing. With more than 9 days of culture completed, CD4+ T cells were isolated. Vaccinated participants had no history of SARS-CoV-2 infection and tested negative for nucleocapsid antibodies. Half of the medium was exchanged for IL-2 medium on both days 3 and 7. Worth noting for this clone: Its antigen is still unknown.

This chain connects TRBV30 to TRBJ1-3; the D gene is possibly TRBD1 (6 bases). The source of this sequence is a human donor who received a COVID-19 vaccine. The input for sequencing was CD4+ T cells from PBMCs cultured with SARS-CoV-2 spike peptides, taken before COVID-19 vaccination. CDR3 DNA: TGTGCCTGGAGTAGGGAACAGGGTAACGGAAACACCATATATTTT. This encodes CAWSREQGNGNTIYF.